This T cell receptor (beta chain) comes out of a study of OX40 agonist ivuxolimab in advanced cancers. Sequencing used immunoSEQ multiplex PCR; TCRdb keeps in-frame clones, though not all of them. Of roughly 30,000 clones listed, approximately 86% are singletons. Losses at the gene ends were 5 bases for V and 10 bases for J; bases not matched to a gene: 9. This CDR3 has 13 residues. The germline gives CDR1 SGHVS, CDR2 FQNEAQ. The chain has TRBV7-8 and TRBJ1-2; 8 positions match TRBD1. The material sequenced was CD4+ or CD8+ T cells sorted from blood, taken in a trial of the OX40 agonist ivuxolimab. The clonotype comes from an adult with an advanced solid tumor such as melanoma, head and neck, liver or kidney cancer. The CDR3 DNA is TGTGCCAGCAGCCTGGGGACAGGAGCCTCCTACACCTTC. Its translation: CASSLGTGASYTF.